This T cell receptor (beta chain) was identified in a study of cytomegalovirus exposure and HLA in healthy donors. Study context: An earlier analysis found fewer than 140 million unique TCR beta sequences from around 180 million T cells. Broader study findings: Data from an earlier analysis indicated that most TCR beta V segments were productive either about 87% or about 30% of the time. Later analysis placed DRB1 highest and HLA-C lowest in TCR association rates, which differed by HLA locus. Within the data, a cluster of highly shared sequence variants was likely a sequencing artifact.

A multiplex PCR was run with 60 Vbeta primers and 13 Jbeta primers. This table comes from immunoSEQ multiplex PCR, and its TCRdb copy is limited to in-frame clones, with some not included. This table has about 140,000 clones, under 90% appearing once. About this clone itself: Its target is unknown.

Trimming removed 2 bases from V and 0 bases from J; junction bases left unmatched: 17. Germline CDR1 is SGDLS and CDR2 is YYNGEE. The CDR3 spans 21 residues. The J gene is TRBJ2-1, the V gene TRBV9, with 10 bases matching TRBD1. The specimen was PBMCs. This receptor was identified in a man aged 35 to 55 in good health and CMV-seronegative. CDR3 in DNA: TGTGCCAGCAGCGTGAGAGGTGACAGGGGGCTTTTCCGGGGCTCCTACAATGAGCAGTTCTTC. This gives the protein CASSVRGDRGLFRGSYNEQFF.